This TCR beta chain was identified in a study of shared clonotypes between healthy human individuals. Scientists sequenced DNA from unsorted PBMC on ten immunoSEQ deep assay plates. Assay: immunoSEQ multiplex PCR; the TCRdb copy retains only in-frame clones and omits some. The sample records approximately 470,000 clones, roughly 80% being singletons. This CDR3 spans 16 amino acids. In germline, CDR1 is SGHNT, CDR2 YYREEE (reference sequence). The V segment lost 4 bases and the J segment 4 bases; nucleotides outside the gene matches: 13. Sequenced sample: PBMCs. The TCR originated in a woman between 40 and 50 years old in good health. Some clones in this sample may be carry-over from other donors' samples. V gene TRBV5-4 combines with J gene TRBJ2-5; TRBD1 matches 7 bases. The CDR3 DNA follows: TGTGCCAGCAGCAATAAACAGGACAGGAGTTTAGAGACCCAGTACTTC. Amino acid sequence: CASSNKQDRSLETQYF.